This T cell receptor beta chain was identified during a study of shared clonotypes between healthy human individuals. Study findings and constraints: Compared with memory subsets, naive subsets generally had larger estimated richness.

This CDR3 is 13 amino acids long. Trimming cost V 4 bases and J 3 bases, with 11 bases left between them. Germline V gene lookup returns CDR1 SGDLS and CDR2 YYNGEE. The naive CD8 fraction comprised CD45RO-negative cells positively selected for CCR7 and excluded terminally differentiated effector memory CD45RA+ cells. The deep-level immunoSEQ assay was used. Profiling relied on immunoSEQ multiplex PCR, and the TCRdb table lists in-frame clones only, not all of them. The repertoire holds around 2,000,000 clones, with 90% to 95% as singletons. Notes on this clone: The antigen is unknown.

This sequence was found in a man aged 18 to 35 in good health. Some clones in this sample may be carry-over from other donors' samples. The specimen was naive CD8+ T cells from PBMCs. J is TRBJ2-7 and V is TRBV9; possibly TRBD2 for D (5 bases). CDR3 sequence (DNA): TGTGCCAGCAGCCCCACGGGGAACTACGAGCAGTACTTC. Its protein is CASSPTGNYEQYF.